This TCR beta chain comes out of a study of Ad26.COV2.S vaccination and SARS-CoV-2 variants. Study overall: Intramuscular Ad26.COV2.S at 5x10^10 or 1x10^11 viral particles.

Regarding the study as a whole: It was vaccine recipients, not placebo recipients, who had the higher spike-specific TCR breadth. Vaccine recipients and placebo recipients showed similar non-spike TCR breadth.

Generated by immunoSEQ multiplex PCR, the TCRdb table keeps only in-frame clones and is missing some. The sample records a few hundred thousand clones, 88% being singletons. The germline V gene encodes CDR1 LGHDT and CDR2 YNNKEL (reference sequence). V was trimmed by 4 bases and J by 7 bases, leaving 16 bases between them. CDR3 length equals 14 residues. Regarding this clone: Antigen: not known.

Regarding treatment: 15 to 20 received Ad26.COV2.S at low or high dose, single or two shots; several received placebo; per-sample allocation not given. Collection of samples fell on day 63 after the first vaccine or placebo injection. Within Boston, the person who donated was an adult of 18-55 years. This TCR was sampled from a person between 18 and 59 years old who received the Ad26.COV2.S COVID-19 vaccine or a placebo. The chain carries TRBV3-1 (or the pseudogene TRBV3-2) and TRBJ1-2; D is undetermined. The sequenced sample was peripheral blood, obtained in a trial of Ad26.COV2.S vaccine versus placebo. The CDR3 protein is CASSLQEAYCGYTF. CDR3 nucleotide sequence: TGTGCCAGCAGCCTCCAGGAGGCTTATTGTGGCTACACCTTC.